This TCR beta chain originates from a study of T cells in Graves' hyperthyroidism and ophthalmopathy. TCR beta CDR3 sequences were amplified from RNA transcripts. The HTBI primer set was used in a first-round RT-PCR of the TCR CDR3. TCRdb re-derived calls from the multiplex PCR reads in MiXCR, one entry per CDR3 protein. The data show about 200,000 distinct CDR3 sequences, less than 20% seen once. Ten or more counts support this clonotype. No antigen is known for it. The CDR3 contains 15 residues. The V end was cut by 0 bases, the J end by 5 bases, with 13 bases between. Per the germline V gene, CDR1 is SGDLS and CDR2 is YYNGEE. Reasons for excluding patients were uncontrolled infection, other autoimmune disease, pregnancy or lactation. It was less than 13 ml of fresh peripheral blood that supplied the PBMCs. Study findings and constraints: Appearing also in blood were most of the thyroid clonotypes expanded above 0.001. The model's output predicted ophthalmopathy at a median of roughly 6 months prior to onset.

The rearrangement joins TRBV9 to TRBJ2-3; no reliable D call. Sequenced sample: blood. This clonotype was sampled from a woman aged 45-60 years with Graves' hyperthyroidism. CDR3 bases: TGTGCCAGCAGCGTAGATGCTAAAGGAAGAGATACGCAGTATTTT. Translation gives CASSVDAKGRDTQYF.